Listed below are T cell receptor beta chains from one sample, sequenced in a study of OX40 agonist ivuxolimab in advanced cancers. This table comes from immunoSEQ multiplex PCR, and its TCRdb copy is limited to in-frame clones, with some not included. The sample lists 95,000 or so clones, about 92% occurring once. The sample consisted of CD4+ or CD8+ T cells sorted from blood, taken in a trial of the OX40 agonist ivuxolimab. The receptors were sampled from an adult with an advanced solid tumor such as melanoma, head and neck, liver or kidney cancer. The CDR3 runs from the conserved cysteine through the conserved F or W. D genes are given only for firm matches.

D	V	J	CDR3
-	TRBV13	TRBJ2-7	CASSSGPHSYEQYF
TRBD2	TRBV9	TRBJ2-2	CASSVSSRGDTGELFF
-	TRBV6-5	TRBJ2-5	CASSHSARRQETQYF
-	TRBV28	TRBJ1-1	CASRIPGPMNTEAFF
TRBD1	TRBV5-1	TRBJ1-4	CASSPGGRGEKLFF
-	TRBV5-8	TRBJ1-6	CASLIRTVFRSPLHF
-	TRBV19	TRBJ1-2	CASSRLVGGGGYTF
-	TRBV2	TRBJ1-6	CASFTDPWDSPLHF
-	TRBV10-3	TRBJ2-3	CAISVGGGTDTQYF
-	TRBV18	TRBJ1-2	CASSPPEGEEGYTF
-	TRBV27	TRBJ1-2	CASSPLGRVENGYTF
TRBD2	TRBV5-6	TRBJ2-1	CASSRLIAGLSRNEQFF
TRBD1	TRBV18	TRBJ2-1	CASSPPAGGENEQFF
-	TRBV6-5	TRBJ1-5	CASSLRRPQHF
-	TRBV30	TRBJ1-2	CAWSVLGDGYTF
-	TRBV9	TRBJ1-2	CASSVGHTQPYGYTF
TRBD2	TRBV5-4	TRBJ2-5	CASSPTQREVETQYF
-	TRBV7-7	TRBJ1-4	CASSPHTGTNEKLFF
TRBD2	TRBV9	TRBJ2-7	CASNPGRGEVHEQYF
-	TRBV6-5	TRBJ1-3	CASSYSAAGNTIYF
TRBD1	TRBV6-6	TRBJ2-7	CASSPLDRVYF
-	TRBV15	TRBJ2-7	CATSRDNSIRDEQYF
TRBD2	TRBV9	TRBJ2-1	CASSVRSGGLAGVINEQFF
-	TRBV5-1	TRBJ1-6	CASSLVGRGNSPLHF
-	TRBV6-1	TRBJ1-3	CASKVTSGNTIYF
-	TRBV7-3	TRBJ1-2	CASSFSTETRIYGYTF
-	TRBV5-6	TRBJ1-2	CASSFNGNYGYTF
TRBD1	TRBV5-6	TRBJ2-5	CASSLVQGVRQETQYF